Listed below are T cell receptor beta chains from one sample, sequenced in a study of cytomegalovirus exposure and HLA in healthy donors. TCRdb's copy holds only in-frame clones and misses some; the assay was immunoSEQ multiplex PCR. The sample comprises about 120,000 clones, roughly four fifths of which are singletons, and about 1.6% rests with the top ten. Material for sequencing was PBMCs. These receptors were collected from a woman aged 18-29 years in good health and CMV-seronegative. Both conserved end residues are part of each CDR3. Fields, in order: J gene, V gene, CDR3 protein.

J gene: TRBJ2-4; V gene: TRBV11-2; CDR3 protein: CASSHPGLDIQYF
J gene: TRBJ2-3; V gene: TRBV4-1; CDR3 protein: CASSHPRDTQYF
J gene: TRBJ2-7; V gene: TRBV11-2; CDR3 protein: CASSPIGRGRGRTYEQYF
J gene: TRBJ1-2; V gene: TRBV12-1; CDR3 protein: CASSSTEGLGDYGYTF
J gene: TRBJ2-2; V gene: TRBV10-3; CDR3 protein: CAISESVAGSTGELFF
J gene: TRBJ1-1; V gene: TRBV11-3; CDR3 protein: CASSLSRVHEAFF
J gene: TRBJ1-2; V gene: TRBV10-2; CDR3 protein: CASSEIGTDYGYTF
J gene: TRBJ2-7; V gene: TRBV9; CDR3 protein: CASSPRAGVNLYEQYF
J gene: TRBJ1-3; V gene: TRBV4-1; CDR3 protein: CASSHQTGTGDSTIYF
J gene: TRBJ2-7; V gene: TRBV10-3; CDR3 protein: CAISAGNNYEQYF